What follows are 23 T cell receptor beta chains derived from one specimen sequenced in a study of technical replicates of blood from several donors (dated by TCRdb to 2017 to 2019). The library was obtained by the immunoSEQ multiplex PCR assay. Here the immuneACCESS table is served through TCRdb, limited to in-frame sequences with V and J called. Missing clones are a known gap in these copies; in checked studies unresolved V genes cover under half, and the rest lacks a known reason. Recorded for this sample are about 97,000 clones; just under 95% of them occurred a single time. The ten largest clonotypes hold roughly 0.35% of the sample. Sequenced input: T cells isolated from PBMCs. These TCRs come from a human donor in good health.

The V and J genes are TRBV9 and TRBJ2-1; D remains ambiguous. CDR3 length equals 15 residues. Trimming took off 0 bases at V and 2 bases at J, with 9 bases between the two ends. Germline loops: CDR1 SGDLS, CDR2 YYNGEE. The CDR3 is CASSVEATPYNEQFF. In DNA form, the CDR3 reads TGTGCCAGCAGCGTAGAAGCTACCCCCTACAATGAGCAGTTCTTC.

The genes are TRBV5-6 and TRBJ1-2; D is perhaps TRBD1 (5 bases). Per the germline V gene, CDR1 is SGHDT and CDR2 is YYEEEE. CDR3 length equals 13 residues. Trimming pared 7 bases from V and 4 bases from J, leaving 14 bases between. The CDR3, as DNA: TGTGCCAGCGGCTGGCAGGGAGGCTATGGCTACACCTTC. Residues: CASGWQGGYGYTF.

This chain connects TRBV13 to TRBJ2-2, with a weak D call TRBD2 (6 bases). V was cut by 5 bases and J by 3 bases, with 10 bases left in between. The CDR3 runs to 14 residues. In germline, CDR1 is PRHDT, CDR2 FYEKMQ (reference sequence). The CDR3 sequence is CASSLWGDTGELFF. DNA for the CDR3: TGTGCCAGCAGCCTTTGGGGGGACACCGGGGAGCTGTTTTTT.

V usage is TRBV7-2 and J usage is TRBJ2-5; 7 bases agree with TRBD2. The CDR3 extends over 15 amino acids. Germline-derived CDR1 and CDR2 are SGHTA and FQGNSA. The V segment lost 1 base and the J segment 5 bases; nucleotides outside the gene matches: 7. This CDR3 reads CASSLESGNRETQYF. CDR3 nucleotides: TGTGCCAGCAGCTTAGAGAGCGGGAATAGGGAGACCCAGTACTTC.

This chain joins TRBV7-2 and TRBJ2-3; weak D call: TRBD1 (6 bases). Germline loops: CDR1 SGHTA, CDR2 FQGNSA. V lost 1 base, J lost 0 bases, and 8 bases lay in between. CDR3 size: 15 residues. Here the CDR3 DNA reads TGTGCCAGCAGCTTAGACGGACAGAGCACAGATACGCAGTATTTT. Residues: CASSLDGQSTDTQYF.

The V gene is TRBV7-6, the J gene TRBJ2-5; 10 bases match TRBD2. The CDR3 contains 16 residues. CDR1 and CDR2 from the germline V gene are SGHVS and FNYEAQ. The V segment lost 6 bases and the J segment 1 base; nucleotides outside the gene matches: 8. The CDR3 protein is CASRLLAGLTQETQYF. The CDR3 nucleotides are TGTGCCAGCAGGTTACTAGCGGGGTTGACCCAAGAGACCCAGTACTTC. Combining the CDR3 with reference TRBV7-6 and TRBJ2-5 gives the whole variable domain GAGVSQSPRYKVTKRGQDVALRCDPISGHVSLYWYRQALGQGPEFLTYFNYEAQQDKSGLPNDRFSAERPEGSISTLTIQRTEQRDSAMYRCASRLLAGLTQETQYFGPGTRLLVL.

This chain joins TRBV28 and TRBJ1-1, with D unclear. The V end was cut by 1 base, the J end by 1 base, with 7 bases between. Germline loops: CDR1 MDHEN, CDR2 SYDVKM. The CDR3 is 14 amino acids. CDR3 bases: TGTGCCAGCAGTTTATTAACGGGGAACACTGAAGCTTTCTTT. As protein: CASSLLTGNTEAFF.

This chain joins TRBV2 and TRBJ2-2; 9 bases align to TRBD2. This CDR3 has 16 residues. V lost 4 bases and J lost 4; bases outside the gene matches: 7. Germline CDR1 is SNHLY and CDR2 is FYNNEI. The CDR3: CASSGTSELFTGELFF. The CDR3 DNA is TGTGCCAGCAGTGGGACTAGCGAGCTCTTCACCGGGGAGCTGTTTTTT.

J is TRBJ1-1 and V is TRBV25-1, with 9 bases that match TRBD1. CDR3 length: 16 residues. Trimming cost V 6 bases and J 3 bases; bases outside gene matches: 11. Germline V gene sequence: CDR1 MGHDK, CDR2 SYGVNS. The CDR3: CASRDRGSFTDTEAFF. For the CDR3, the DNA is TGTGCCAGCAGGGACAGGGGATCGTTCACGGACACTGAAGCTTTCTTT.

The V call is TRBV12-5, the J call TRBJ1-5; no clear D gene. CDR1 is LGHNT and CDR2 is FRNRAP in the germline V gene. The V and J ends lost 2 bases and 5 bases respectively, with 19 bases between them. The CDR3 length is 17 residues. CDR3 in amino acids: CASGLFTLGPKHQPQHF. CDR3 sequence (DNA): TGTGCTAGTGGTTTGTTTACCCTGGGCCCCAAACATCAGCCCCAGCATTTT.

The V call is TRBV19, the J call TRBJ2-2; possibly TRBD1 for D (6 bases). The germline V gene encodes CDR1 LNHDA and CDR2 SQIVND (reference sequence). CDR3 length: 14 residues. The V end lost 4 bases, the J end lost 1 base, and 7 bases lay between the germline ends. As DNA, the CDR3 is TGTGCCAGTAGTACGGGACAGAACACCGGGGAGCTGTTTTTT. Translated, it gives CASSTGQNTGELFF.

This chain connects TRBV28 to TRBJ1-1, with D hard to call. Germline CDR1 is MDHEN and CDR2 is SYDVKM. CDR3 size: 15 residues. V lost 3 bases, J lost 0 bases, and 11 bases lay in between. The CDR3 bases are TGTGCCAGCAGTTTGTGGAGGGAAATGAACACTGAAGCTTTCTTT. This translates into CASSLWREMNTEAFF.

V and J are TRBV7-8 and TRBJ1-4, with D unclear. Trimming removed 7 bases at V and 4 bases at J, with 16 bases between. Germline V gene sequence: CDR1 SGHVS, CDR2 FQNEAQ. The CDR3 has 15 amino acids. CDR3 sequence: CASNLAIGSNEKLFF. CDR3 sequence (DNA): TGTGCCAGCAATTTAGCCATCGGGAGTAATGAAAAACTGTTTTTT.

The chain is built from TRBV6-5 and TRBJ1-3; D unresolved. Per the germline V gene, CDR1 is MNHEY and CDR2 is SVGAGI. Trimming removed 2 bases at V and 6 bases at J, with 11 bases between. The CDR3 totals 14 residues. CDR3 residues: CASSYGQKLNTIYF. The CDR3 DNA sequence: TGTGCCAGCAGTTACGGGCAGAAATTAAACACCATATATTTT.

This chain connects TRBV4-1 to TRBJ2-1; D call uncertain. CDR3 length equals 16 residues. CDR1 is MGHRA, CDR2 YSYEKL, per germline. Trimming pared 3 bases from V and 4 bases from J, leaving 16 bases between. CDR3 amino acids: CASSHVNLVYYNEQFF. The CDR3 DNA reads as TGCGCCAGCAGCCATGTTAATTTGGTCTATTACAATGAGCAGTTCTTC.

This CDR3 reads CASSQERGQPQHF. The CDR3 DNA is TGCGCCAGCAGCCAAGAGCGGGGCCAGCCCCAGCATTTT. The genes are TRBV4-3 and TRBJ1-5; tentative D call: TRBD1 (5 bases). V was cut by 0 bases and J by 7 bases, with 7 bases left in between. Germline V gene data show CDR1 as LGHNA and CDR2 as YSLEER. There are 13 residues in the CDR3.

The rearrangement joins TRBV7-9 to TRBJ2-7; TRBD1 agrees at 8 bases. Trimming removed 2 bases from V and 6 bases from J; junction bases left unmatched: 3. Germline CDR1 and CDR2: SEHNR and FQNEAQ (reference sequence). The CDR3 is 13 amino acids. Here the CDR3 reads CASSLTGGAEQYF. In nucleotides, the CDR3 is TGTGCCAGCAGCTTAACAGGGGGTGCCGAGCAGTACTTC.

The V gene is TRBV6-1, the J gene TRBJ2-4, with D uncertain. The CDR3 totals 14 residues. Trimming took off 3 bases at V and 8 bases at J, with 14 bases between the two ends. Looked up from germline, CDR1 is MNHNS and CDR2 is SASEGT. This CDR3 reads CASSEGRMFDIQYF. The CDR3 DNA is TGTGCCAGCAGTGAGGGCCGAATGTTCGACATTCAGTACTTC.

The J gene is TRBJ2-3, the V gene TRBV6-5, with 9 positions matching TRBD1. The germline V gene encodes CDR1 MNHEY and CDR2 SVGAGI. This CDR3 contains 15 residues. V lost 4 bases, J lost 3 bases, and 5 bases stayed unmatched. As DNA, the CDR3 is TGTGCCAGCAGTTGGGGACAGGGCGGAACAGATACGCAGTATTTT. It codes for CASSWGQGGTDTQYF.

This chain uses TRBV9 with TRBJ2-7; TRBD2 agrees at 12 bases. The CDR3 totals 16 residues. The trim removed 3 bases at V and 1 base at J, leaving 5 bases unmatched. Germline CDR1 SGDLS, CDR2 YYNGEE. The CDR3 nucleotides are TGTGCCAGCAGCGGACCGGGACTAGCGGGTTCCTACGAGCAGTACTTC. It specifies CASSGPGLAGSYEQYF.

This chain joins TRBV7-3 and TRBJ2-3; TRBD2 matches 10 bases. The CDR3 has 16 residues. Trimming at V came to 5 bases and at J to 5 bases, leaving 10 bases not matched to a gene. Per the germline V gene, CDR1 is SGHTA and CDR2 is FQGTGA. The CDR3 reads CASSHHLAGDGDTQYF. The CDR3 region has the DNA TGTGCCAGCAGCCACCACCTAGCGGGGGACGGAGATACGCAGTATTTT.

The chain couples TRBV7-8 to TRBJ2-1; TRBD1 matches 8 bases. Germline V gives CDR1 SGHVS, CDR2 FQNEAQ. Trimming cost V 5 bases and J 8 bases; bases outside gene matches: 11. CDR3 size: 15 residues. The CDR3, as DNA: TGTGCCAGCAGCAATGGACAGGGAATTCTCGATGAGCAGTTCTTC. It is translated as CASSNGQGILDEQFF.

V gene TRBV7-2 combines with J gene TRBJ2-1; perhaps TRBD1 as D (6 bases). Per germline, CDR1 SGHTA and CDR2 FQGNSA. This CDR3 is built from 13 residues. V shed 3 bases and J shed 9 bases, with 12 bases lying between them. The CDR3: CASSFPGGSEQFF. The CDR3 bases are TGTGCCAGCAGCTTCCCTGGGGGCTCTGAGCAGTTCTTC.